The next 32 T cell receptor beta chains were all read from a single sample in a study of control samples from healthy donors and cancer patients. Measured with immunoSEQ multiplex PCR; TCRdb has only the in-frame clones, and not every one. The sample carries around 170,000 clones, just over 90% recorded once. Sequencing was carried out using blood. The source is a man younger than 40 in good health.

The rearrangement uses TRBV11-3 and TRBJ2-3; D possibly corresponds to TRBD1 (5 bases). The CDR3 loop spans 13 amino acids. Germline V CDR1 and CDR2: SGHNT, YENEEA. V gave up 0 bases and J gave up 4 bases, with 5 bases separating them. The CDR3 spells CASSLDRADTQYF. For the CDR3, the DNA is TGTGCCAGCAGCTTAGACAGGGCAGATACGCAGTATTTT.

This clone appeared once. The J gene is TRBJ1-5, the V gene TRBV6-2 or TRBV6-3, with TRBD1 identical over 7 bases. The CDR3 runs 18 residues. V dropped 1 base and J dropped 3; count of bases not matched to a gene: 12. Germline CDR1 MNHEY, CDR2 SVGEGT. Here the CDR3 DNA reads TGTGCCAGCAGTTACTTTTCGGGGGGGACAGTTGACAATCAGCCCCAGCATTTT. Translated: CASSYFSGGTVDNQPQHF.

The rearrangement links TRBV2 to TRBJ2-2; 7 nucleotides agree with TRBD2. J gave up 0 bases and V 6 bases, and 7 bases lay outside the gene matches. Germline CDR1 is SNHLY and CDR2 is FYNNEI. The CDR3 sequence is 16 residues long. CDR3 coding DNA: TGTGCCAGCAGGCCACCGGGACTATCGAACACCGGGGAGCTGTTTTTT. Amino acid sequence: CASRPPGLSNTGELFF.

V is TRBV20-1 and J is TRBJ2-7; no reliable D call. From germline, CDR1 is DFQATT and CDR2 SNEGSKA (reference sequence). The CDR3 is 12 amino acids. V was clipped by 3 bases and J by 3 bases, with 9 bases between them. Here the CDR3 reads CSASVQDYEQYF. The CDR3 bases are TGCAGTGCTAGTGTTCAGGACTACGAGCAGTACTTC.

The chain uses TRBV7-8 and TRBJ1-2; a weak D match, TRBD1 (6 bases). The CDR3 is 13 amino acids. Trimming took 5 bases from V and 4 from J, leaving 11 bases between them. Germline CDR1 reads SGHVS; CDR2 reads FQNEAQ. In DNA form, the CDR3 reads TGTGCCAGCAGCCGACGGGGGCCCTATGGCTACACCTTC. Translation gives CASSRRGPYGYTF.

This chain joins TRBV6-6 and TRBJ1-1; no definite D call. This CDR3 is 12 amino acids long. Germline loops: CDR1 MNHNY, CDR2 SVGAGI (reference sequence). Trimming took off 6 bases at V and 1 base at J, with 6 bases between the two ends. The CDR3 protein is CASRVQNTEAFF. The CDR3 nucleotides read TGTGCCAGCAGGGTACAGAACACTGAAGCTTTCTTT.

This CDR3 is CASSLVSGTSVHEQYF. CDR3 nucleotide sequence: TGTGCCAGCAGCTTAGTATCCGGGACTAGCGTGCACGAGCAGTACTTC. J is TRBJ2-7 and V is TRBV7-8; 10 bases are shared with TRBD2. Germline V lookup: CDR1 SGHVS, CDR2 FQNEAQ. V gave up 1 base and J gave up 5 bases; unmatched junction bases: 8. The CDR3 spans 16 residues.

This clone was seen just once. CDR3 sequence (DNA): TGTGCCAGCAGTTTAACTAGCGGAGGAGCCTATGGCTACACCTTC. As protein: CASSLTSGGAYGYTF. This chain connects TRBV27 to TRBJ1-2; unclear D gene. The V gene's germline CDR1 is MNHEY and CDR2 SMNVEV (reference sequence). V gave up 2 bases and J gave up 4 bases, with 14 bases separating them. The CDR3 runs 15 residues.

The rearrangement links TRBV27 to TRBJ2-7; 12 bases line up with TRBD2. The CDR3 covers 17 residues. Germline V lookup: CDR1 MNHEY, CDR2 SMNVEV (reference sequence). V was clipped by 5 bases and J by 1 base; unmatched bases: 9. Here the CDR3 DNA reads TGTGCCAGCAGTCCCTACCGGACTAGCGGGGAATCCTACGAGCAGTACTTC. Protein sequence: CASSPYRTSGESYEQYF.

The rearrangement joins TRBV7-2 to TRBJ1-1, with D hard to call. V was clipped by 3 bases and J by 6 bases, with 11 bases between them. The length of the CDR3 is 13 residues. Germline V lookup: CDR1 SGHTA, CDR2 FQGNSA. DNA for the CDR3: TGTGCCAGCAGCTTTCGGAGCTCACCTGAAGCTTTCTTT. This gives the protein CASSFRSSPEAFF.

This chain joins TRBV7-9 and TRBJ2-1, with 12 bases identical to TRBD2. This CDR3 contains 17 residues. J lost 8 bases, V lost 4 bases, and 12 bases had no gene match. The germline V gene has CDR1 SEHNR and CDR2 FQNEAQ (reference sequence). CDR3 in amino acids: CASSSQRLAGARDEQFF. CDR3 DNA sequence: TGTGCCAGCAGCTCCCAAAGACTAGCGGGGGCAAGGGATGAGCAGTTCTTC.

Written as DNA, the CDR3 is TGTGCCAGCACCCCCGGGCGGGGCTACTACAATGAGCAGTTCTTC. Translation gives CASTPGRGYYNEQFF. The chain links TRBV6-6 to TRBJ2-1; a weak D match, TRBD2 (6 bases). Trimming left V 7 bases short and J 3 bases short, with 16 bases between. Per germline, CDR1 MNHNY and CDR2 SVGAGI (reference sequence). The CDR3 runs 15 residues.

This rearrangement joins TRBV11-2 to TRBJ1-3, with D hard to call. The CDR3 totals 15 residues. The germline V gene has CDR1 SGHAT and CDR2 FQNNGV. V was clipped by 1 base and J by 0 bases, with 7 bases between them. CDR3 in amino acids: CASSLGVLSGNTIYF. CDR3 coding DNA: TGTGCCAGCAGCTTAGGGGTTCTCTCTGGAAACACCATATATTTT.

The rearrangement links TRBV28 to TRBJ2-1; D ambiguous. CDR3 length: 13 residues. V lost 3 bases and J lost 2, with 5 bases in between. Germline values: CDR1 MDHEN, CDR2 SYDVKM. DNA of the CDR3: TGTGCCAGCAGTTTGGGTACCTACAATGAGCAGTTCTTC. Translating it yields CASSLGTYNEQFF.

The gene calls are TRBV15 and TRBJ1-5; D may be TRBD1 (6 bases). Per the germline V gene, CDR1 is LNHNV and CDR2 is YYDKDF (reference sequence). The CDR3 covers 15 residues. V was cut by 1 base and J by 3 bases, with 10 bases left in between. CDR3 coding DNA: TGTGCCACCAGCAGAGGAAGGGGGGTCAATCAGCCCCAGCATTTT. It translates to CATSRGRGVNQPQHF.

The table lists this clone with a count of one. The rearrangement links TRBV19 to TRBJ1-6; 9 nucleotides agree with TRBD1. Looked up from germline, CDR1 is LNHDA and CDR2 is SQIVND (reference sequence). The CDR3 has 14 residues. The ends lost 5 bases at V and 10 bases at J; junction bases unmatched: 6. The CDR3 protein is CASSLRDRDSPLHF. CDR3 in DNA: TGTGCCAGTAGTCTCCGGGACAGGGACTCACCCCTCCACTTT.

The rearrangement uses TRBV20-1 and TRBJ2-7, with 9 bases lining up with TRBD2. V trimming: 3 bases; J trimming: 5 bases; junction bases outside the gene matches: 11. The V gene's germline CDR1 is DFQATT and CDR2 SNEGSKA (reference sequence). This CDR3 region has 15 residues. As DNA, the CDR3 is TGCAGTGCTAGTAGAAGAGGACTAGCGACGGACGAGCAGTACTTC. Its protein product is CSASRRGLATDEQYF.

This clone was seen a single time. In nucleotides, the CDR3 is TGTGCCAGCAGCACCCGTTTTGCGGGGGGGTTTTATTTT. It yields the protein CASSTRFAGGFYF. The V call is TRBV13, the J call TRBJ2-3, with 9 positions matching TRBD2. Germline assignment: CDR1 PRHDT and CDR2 FYEKMQ (reference sequence). The CDR3 contains 13 residues. The junction had 12 bases not matched to a gene; V was cut back by 5 bases and J by 15 bases.

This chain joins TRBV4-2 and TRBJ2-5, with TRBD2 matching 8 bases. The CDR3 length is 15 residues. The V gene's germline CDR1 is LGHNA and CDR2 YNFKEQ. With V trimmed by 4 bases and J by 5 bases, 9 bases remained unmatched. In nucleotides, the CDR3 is TGTGCCAGCAGCCTAGAGCGGGGGTTGGTGGAGACCCAGTACTTC. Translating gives CASSLERGLVETQYF.

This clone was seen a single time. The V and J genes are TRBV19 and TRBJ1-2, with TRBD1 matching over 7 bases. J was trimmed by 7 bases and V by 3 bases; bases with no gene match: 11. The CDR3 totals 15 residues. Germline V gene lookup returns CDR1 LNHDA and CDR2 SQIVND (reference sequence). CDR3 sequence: CASSIEGTAVSGYTF. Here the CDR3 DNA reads TGTGCCAGTAGTATCGAAGGGACAGCTGTTAGTGGCTACACCTTC.

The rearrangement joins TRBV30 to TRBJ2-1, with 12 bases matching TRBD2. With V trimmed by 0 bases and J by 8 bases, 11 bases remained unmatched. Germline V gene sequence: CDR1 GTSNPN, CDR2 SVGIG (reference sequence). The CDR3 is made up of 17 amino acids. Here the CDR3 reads CAWSVYPLAGGGDEQFF. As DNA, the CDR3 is TGTGCCTGGAGTGTATACCCACTAGCGGGGGGTGGAGATGAGCAGTTCTTC.

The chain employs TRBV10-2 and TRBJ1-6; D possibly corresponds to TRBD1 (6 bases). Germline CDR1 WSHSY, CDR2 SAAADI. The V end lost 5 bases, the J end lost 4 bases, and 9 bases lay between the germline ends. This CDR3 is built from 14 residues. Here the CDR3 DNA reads TGCGCCAGCAGTTGGACAGAGTATAATTCACCCCTCCACTTT. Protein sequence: CASSWTEYNSPLHF.

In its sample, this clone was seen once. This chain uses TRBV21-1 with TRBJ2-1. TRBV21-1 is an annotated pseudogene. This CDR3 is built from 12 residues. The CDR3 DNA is TGTGCCAGCAGCAAGATAGGAAATGAGCAGTTCTTC. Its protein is CASSKIGNEQFF.

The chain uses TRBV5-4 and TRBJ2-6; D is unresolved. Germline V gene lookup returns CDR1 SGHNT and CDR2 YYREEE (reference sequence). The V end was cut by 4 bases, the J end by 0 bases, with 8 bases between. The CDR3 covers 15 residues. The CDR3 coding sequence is TGTGCCAGCAGCCTGCTGAACTCTGGGGCCAACGTCCTGACTTTC. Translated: CASSLLNSGANVLTF. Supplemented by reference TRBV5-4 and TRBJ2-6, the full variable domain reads ETGVTQSPTHLIKTRGQQVTLRCSSQSGHNTVSWYQQALGQGPQFIFQYYREEENGRGNFPPRFSGLQFPNYSSELNVNALELDDSALYLCASSLLNSGANVLTFGAGSRLTVL.

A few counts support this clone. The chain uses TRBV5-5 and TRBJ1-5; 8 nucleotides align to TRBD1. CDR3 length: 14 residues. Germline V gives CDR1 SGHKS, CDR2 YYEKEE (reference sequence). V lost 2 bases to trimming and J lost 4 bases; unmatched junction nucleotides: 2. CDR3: CASSFTGGNQPQHF. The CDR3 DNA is TGTGCCAGCAGCTTTACAGGGGGGAATCAGCCCCAGCATTTT.

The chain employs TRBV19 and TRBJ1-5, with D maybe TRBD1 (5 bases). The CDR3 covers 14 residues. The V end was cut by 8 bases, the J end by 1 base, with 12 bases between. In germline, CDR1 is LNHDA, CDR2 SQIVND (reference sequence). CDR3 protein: CASRYGGSNQPQHF. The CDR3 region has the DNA TGTGCCAGTCGATACGGGGGAAGCAATCAGCCCCAGCATTTT.

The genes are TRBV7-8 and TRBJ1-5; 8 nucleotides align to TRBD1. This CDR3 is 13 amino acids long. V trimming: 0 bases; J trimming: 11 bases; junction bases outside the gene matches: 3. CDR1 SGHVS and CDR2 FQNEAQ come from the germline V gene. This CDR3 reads CASSLARDRTQHF. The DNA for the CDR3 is TGTGCCAGCAGCTTAGCCAGGGACAGGACCCAGCATTTT.

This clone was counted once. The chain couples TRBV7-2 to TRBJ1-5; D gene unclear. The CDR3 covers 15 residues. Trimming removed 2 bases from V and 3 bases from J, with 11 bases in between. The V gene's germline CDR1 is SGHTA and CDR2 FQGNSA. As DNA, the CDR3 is TGTGCCAGCAGCTTATACGGGGATCTCAATCAGCCCCAGCATTTT. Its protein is CASSLYGDLNQPQHF.

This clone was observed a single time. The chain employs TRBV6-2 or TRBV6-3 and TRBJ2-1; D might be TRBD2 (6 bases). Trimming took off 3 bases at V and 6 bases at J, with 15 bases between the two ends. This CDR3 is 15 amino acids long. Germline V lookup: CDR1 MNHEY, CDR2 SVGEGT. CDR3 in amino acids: CASSYVGWGVNEQFF. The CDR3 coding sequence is TGTGCCAGCAGTTATGTGGGGTGGGGGGTCAATGAGCAGTTCTTC.

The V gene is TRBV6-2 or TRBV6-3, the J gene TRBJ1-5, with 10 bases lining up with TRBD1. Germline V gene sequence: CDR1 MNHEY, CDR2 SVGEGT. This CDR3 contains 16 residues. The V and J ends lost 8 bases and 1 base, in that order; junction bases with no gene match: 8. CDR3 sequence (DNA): TGTGCCAGCCGCCGGGACAGGGGTGCAAGCAATCAGCCCCAGCATTTT. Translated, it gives CASRRDRGASNQPQHF.

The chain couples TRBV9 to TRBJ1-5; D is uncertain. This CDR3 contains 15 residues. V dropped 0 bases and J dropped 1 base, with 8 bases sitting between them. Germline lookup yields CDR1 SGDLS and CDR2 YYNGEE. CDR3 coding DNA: TGTGCCAGCAGCGTAGGAGAGGCGAGCAATCAGCCCCAGCATTTT. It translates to CASSVGEASNQPQHF.

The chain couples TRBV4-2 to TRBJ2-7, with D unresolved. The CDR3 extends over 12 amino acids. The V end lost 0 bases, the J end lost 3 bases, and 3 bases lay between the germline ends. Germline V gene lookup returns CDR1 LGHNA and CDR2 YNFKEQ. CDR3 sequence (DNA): TGTGCCAGCAGCCAAGATTTCTACGAGCAGTACTTC. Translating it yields CASSQDFYEQYF.